This T cell receptor beta chain is from a study of CD8 T cells in ankylosing spondylitis. Overall study findings and caveats: Previously reported in reactive arthritis synovial fluid and blood were some of the motif variants. Significant enrichment of disease-linked clones was reportedly seen in matched ankylosing spondylitis synovial fluid. A TCR beta motif of under 10 highly homologous variants appeared characteristic of ankylosing spondylitis blood.

Researchers built TCR beta libraries using quantitative 5'-RACE with molecular barcodes. One entry per CDR3 protein results from TCRdb running MiXCR on the 5' RACE reads. The table includes about 150,000 distinct CDR3 sequences, more than 40% detected once. The CDR3 runs 14 residues. The V and J ends lost 3 bases and 0 bases respectively, with 6 bases between them. This clonotype was counted many times. Antigen unknown. Input material: synovial fluid, either unsorted or a sorted T cell fraction (not recorded which). The origin of this receptor is a male donor with ankylosing spondylitis. The chain uses TRBV12-3 or TRBV12-4 and TRBJ1-5; unclear D gene. DNA of the CDR3: TGTGCCAGCAGTTTGAGTTATAGCAATCAGCCCCAGCATTTT. Encoded protein: CASSLSYSNQPQHF.